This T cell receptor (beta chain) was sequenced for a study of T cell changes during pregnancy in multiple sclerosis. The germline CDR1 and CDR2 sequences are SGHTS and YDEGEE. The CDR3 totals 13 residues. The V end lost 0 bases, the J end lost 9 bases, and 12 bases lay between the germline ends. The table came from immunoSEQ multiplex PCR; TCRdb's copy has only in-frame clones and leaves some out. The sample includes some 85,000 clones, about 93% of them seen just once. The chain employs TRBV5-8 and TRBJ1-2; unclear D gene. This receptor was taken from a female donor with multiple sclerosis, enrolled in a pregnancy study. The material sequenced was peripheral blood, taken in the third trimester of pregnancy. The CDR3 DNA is TGTGCCAGCAGCTTGGAACTCCAACTGAGCTACACCTTC. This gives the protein CASSLELQLSYTF. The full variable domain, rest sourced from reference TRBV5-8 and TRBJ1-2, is EAGVTQSPTHLIKTRGQQATLRCSPISGHTSVYWYQQALGLGLQFLLWYDEGEERNRGNFPPRFSGRQFPNYSSELNVNALELEDSALYLCASSLELQLSYTFGSGTRLTVV.